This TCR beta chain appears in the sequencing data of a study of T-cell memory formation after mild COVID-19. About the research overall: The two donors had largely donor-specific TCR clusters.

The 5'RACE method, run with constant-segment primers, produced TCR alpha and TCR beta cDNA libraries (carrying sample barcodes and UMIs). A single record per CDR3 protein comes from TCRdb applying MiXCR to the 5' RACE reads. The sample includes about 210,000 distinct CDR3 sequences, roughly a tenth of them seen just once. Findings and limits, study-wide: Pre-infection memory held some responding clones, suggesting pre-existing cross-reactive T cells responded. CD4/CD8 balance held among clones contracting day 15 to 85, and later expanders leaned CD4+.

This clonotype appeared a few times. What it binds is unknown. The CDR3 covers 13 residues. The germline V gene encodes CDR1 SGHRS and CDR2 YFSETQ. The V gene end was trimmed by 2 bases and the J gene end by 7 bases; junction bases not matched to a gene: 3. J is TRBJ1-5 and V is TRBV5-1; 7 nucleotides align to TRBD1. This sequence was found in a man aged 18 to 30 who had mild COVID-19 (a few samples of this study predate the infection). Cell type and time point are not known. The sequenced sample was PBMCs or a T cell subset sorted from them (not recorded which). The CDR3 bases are TGCGCCAGCAGCTTTCAGGGGGAGCAGCCCCAGCATTTT. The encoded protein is CASSFQGEQPQHF.